This T cell receptor (beta chain) is from a study of blood T cells in healthy people across ages. J gave up 3 bases and V 4 bases, and 5 bases lay outside the gene matches. Germline values: CDR1 SGHRS, CDR2 YFSETQ. The CDR3 sequence is 16 residues long. Each donor supplied ten milliliters of peripheral blood. Worth noting for this clonotype: Its antigen remains unknown.

A second about 6 to 12 cycle PCR used barcoded and J-beta primers. All samples yielded 2.5 million or more CDR3-containing paired-end reads. A single record per CDR3 protein comes from TCRdb applying MiXCR to the 5' RACE reads. The sample lists some 1.4 million distinct CDR3 sequences, roughly 45% occurring once. Findings and caveats of the study: Changes in expanded clonotypes were possibly confounded, as the CMV status of donors was unknown. Per-million-T-cell TCR beta diversity fell roughly linearly with age.

This chain links TRBV5-1 with TRBJ2-1; 12 positions agree with TRBD2. The sequence came from a woman between 18 and 29 years old in good health. The sequenced material came from blood. The DNA for the CDR3 is TGCGCCAGCAGCGTGGAGACTAGCGGGGGCTACAATGAGCAGTTCTTC. Translation: CASSVETSGGYNEQFF.